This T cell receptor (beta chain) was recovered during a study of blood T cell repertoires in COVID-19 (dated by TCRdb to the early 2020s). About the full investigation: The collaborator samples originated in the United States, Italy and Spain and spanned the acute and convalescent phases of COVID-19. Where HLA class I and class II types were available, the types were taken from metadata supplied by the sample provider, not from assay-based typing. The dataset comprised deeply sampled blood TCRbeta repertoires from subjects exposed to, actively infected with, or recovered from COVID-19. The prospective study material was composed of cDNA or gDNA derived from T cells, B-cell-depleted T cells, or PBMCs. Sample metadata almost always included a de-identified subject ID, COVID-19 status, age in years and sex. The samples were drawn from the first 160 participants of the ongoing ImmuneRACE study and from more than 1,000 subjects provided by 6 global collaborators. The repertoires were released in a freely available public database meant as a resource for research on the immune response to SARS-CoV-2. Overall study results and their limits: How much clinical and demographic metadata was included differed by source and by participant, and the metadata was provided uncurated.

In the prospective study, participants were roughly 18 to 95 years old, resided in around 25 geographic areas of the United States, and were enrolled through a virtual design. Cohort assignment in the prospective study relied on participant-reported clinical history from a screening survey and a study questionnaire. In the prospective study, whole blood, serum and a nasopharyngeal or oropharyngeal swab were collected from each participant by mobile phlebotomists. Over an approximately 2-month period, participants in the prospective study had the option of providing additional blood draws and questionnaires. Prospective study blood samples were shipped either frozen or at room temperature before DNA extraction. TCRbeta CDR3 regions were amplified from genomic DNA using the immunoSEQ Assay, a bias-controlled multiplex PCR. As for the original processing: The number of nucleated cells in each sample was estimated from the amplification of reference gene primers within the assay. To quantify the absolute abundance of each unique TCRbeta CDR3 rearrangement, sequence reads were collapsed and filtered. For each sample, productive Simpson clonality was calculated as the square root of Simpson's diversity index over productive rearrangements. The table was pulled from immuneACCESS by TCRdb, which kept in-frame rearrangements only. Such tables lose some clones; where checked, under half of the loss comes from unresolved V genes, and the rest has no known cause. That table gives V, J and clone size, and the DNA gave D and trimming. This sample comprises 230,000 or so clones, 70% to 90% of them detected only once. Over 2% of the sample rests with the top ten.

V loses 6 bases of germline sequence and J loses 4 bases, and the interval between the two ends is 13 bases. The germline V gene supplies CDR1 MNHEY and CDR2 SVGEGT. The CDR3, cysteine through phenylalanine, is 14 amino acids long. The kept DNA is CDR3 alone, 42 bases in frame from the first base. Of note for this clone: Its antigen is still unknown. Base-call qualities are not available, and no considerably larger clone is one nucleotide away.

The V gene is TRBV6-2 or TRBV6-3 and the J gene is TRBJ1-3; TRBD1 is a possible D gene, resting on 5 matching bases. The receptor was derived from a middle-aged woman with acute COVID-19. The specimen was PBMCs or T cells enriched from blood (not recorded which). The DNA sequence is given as TGTGCCAGCAGCCCTACTCGACAGGGAAACACCATATATTTT. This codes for CASSPTRQGNTIYF.